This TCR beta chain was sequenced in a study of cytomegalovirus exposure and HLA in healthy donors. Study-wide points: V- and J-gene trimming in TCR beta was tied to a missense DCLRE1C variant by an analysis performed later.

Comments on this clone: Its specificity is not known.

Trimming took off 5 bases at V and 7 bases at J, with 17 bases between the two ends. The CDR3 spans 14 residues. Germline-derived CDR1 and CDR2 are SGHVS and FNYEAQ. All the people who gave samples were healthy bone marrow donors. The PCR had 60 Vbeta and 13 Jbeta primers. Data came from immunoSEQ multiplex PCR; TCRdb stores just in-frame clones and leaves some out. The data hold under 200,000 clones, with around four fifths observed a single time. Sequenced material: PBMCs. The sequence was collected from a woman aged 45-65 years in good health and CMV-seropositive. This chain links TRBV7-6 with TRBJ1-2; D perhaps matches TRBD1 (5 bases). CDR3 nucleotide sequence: TGTGCCAGCAGCGCCAGGGTAGGCGAAGTTGGCTACACCTTC. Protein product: CASSARVGEVGYTF.